The source of this T cell receptor (beta chain) is a study of T-cell reconstitution after alpha-beta-depleted transplantation in children. The sample holds many counts of this clonotype. Unique molecular identifiers were incorporated into the prepared TCRbeta library. TCRdb re-called the PCR reads through MiXCR, storing one row per CDR3 protein. Among about 5,900 distinct CDR3 sequences, 15% were seen once, and the ten largest hold more than 80%. In germline, CDR1 is MNHEY, CDR2 SVGEGT. The CDR3 extends over 13 amino acids. V lost 6 bases and J lost 7; bases outside the gene matches: 6. The receptor comes from a patient between 2 and 9 years old who had a stem cell transplant for inherited bone marrow failure, so the T cells may come from the graft donor. V and J are TRBV6-2 or TRBV6-3 and TRBJ1-1, with 9 bases matching TRBD1. Sequencing used PBMCs, mostly from graft donor cells, obtained 180 days after TCRalphabeta/CD19-depleted stem cell transplant. CDR3 in DNA: TGTGCCAGCAGCTTTGGACAGGGGATTGAAGCTTTCTTT. It translates to CASSFGQGIEAFF.